This T cell receptor beta chain derives from a study of blood T cell repertoires in COVID-19. Study-wide background: The United States, Italy and Spain were the sources of the acute and convalescent COVID-19 samples. T cells, B-cell-depleted T cells, or PBMCs supplied cDNA or gDNA.

Per the original data handling: Cell counts per sample came from amplifying reference gene primers. TCRdb's table, derived via immunoSEQ multiplex PCR, lists solely in-frame clones and lacks some. Clone size and V and J calls were adopted from that table, with D and trimming inferred from the DNA. Of a few hundred thousand clones in the sample, 87% were seen once. The CDR3 consists of 14 residues. From germline, CDR1 is LNHDA and CDR2 SQIVND (reference sequence). Trimming took 5 bases from V and 2 from J, leaving 10 bases between them. The chain couples TRBV19 to TRBJ1-5; maybe TRBD1 (5 bases). The sequence was obtained from a woman aged 18-29 years who had recovered from COVID-19. The sample comprised peripheral blood. CDR3 sequence: CASSPGGGNQPQHF. The DNA for the CDR3 is TGTGCCAGTAGTCCCGGGGGGGGCAATCAGCCCCAGCATTTT.